The source of this T cell receptor (beta chain) is a study of identical twins. Carrying unique molecular identifiers, the cDNA also gained a universal primer site through template switching. MiXCR, applied by TCRdb to the 5' RACE reads, yields one record per CDR3 protein. The profile shows 500,000 to 550,000 distinct CDR3 sequences, approximately 22% of them singletons. The sample holds many counts of this clonotype. Its antigen is as yet unknown. General study results and limits: Clonotypes of the beta chain that were abundant in cord blood carried fewer insertions (memory repertoires showed none).

Germline-derived CDR1 and CDR2 are SGHRS and YFSETQ. V lost 2 bases to trimming and J lost 4 bases, with 6 bases between them. CDR3 length: 13 residues. These data also formed part of another study, on T cells expressing NK-cell markers. Per that paper: Seropositivity for HCMV was found in seven of the eight sequenced donors, with one seronegative. In four donors, dominant clonotypes made up roughly 25-60.1% of CD3+CD56-NKG2C+ cells.

Sequenced sample: CD4+ T cells sorted from blood. This sequence was found in a woman under 30 in good health. V usage is TRBV5-1 and J usage is TRBJ2-2; the D is unclear. CDR3 nucleotides: TGCGCCAGCAGCTTCAATCCCACCGGGGAGCTGTTTTTT. Its protein is CASSFNPTGELFF.